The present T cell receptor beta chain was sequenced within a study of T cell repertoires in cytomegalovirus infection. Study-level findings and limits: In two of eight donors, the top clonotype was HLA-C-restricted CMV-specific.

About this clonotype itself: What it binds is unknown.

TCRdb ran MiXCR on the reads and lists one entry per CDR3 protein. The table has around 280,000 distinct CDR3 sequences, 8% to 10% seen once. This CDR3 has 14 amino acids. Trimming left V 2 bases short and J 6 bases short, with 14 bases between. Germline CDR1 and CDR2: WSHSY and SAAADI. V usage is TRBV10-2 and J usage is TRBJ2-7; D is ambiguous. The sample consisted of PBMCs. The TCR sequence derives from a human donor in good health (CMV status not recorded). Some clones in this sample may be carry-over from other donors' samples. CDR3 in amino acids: CASSEGPGPGEQYF. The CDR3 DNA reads TGCGCCAGCAGTGAGGGGCCGGGTCCTGGCGAGCAGTACTTC.